Listed below are T cell receptor beta chains from one sample, sequenced in a study of beta chain features in type 1 diabetes. Sequencing was performed with immunoSEQ multiplex PCR; in TCRdb, only in-frame clones are kept and a portion is missing. The table includes 300,000 to 400,000 clones, 11% detected once. The material sequenced was naive CD4+ T cells from blood. All receptors derive from a woman in her thirties in good health. Each CDR3 is given with its conserved first and last residue. The order of the fields is V gene, J gene, clone size, D gene, CDR3 DNA, CDR3 protein. D genes are given only for firm matches. Only some rows state a clone size, as once, few, many or a class for expanded clones.

TRBV4-3	TRBJ2-7	-	TRBD2	TGCGCCAGCAGCCAAGCGCTGGGACTAGCGGGATACTACGAGCAGTACTTC	CASSQALGLAGYYEQYF
TRBV18	TRBJ2-5	-	TRBD1	TGTGCCAGCTCCCGCGGACAGGAGTGGGAGACCCAGTACTTC	CASSRGQEWETQYF
TRBV28	TRBJ2-7	-	TRBD1	TGTGCCAGCAGCCGTACAGGGGAAATGGGGTTTTACGAGCAGTACTTC	CASSRTGEMGFYEQYF
TRBV27	TRBJ1-2	few	TRBD1	TGTGCCACCCTTCCCGGGACAGGGGGCGTCAGGGAGGACTATGGCTACACCTTC	CATLPGTGGVREDYGYTF
TRBV18	TRBJ2-1	few	TRBD1	TGTGCCAGCTCATATGATATGGGACAGGGCTACATGGAGCAGTTCTTC	CASSYDMGQGYMEQFF
TRBV7-8	TRBJ2-6	-	-	TGTGCCAGCAGCCCAGGGGTTGGGGCCAACGTCCTGACTTTC	CASSPGVGANVLTF
TRBV18	TRBJ2-7	-	TRBD1	TGTGCCAGCTCACTCCGGGACAGGGCGAACGAGCAGTACTTC	CASSLRDRANEQYF
TRBV14	TRBJ2-5	-	-	TGTGCCAGCAGCCGCAGCCAAGAGACCCAGTACTTC	CASSRSQETQYF
TRBV19	TRBJ2-1	few	TRBD2	TGTGCCAGTAGTATAGGGACTAGTCCGTACAATGAGCAGTTCTTC	CASSIGTSPYNEQFF
TRBV30	TRBJ1-2	-	TRBD1	TGTGCCTGGAGTGTACCTTTGGGACAGGGGAACTATGGCTACACCTTC	CAWSVPLGQGNYGYTF
TRBV5-1	TRBJ2-1	few	-	TGCGCCAGCAGCCTGGGTATTTGGGGGGTCGGCGGACCCTCCTACAATGAGCAGTTCTTC	CASSLGIWGVGGPSYNEQFF
TRBV11-2	TRBJ2-4	-	TRBD1	TGTGCCAGCAGCTTTACAGGGGGCCTAGCCAAAAACATTCAGTACTTC	CASSFTGGLAKNIQYF
TRBV25-1	TRBJ1-2	-	TRBD1	TGTGCCAGCAGTGAATATACAGGGGAGTATGGCTACACCTTC	CASSEYTGEYGYTF
TRBV6-5	TRBJ2-5	few	TRBD2	TGTGCCAGCAGTTACCTGGGACTAGCGGCTCATGGGACCCAGTACTTC	CASSYLGLAAHGTQYF
TRBV18	TRBJ2-1	-	TRBD2	TGTGCCAGCTCACCGCCTCTAGCGGGAGGTAACAATGAGCAGTTCTTC	CASSPPLAGGNNEQFF
TRBV20-1	TRBJ2-5	-	-	TGCAGTCCTCGGAGCCAAGAGACCCAGTACTTC	CSPRSQETQYF
TRBV10-3	TRBJ1-2	-	-	TGTGCCATCAGTGGGGACTTCTATGGCTACACCTTC	CAISGDFYGYTF
TRBV7-8	TRBJ2-7	few	TRBD1	TGTGCCAGCAGCATGTACCGGGACAGCTCCTACGAGCAGTACTTC	CASSMYRDSSYEQYF
TRBV29-1	TRBJ2-1	few	-	TGCAGCGTTGAAGTGGTTCAGTACAATGAGCAGTTCTTC	CSVEVVQYNEQFF
TRBV25-1	TRBJ2-2	-	TRBD1	TGTGCCAGCAGTTCTACCGGGACAGACATCTACGGGGAGCTGTTTTTT	CASSSTGTDIYGELFF
TRBV29-1	TRBJ1-1	few	-	TGCAGCGTTAATAACAGGGTAGGGAACACTGAAGCTTTCTTT	CSVNNRVGNTEAFF
TRBV19	TRBJ2-7	few	TRBD1	TGTGCCAGTAGGTGGACAGGGGCCCACGAGCAGTACTTC	CASRWTGAHEQYF
TRBV5-1	TRBJ2-3	-	TRBD2	TGCGCCAGCAGCTTGCTTAGCGGGAGGGCAGATACGCAGTATTTT	CASSLLSGRADTQYF
TRBV28	TRBJ2-7	-	TRBD2	TGTGCCAGCAGTTTAGGTCCTAGCGGGAGTTACGAGCAGTACTTC	CASSLGPSGSYEQYF
TRBV28	TRBJ1-2	few	TRBD1	TGTGCCAGCAGTTCCCATCCAACCCCGACAGGGTACTATGGCTACACCTTC	CASSSHPTPTGYYGYTF
TRBV18	TRBJ2-5	-	TRBD2	TGTGCCAGCTCACCTTACTCGACTAGCGGGAGGGCCCAAGAGACCCAGTACTTC	CASSPYSTSGRAQETQYF
TRBV30	TRBJ2-7	-	TRBD1	TGTGCCTCGCCGTCCGGGACAGGGGACTACGAGCAGTACTTC	CASPSGTGDYEQYF
TRBV5-6	TRBJ1-2	-	-	TGTGCCAGCAGCCCGGGGACTTCCTATGGCTACACCTTC	CASSPGTSYGYTF
TRBV21-1	TRBJ1-1	-	-	TGTGCCAGCAGGGAGACAGGGGGCCAGAACACTGAAGCTTTCTTT	CASRETGGQNTEAFF